This entry features one T cell receptor beta chain sequence. Its antigen is not identified. V lost 2 bases and J 0 bases, leaving 11 bases between the germline ends. Germline V gives CDR1 LGHDT, CDR2 YNNKEL (reference sequence). The CDR3 is 17 amino acids. MiXCR, run by TCRdb on the reads, gives a single entry per CDR3 protein. The top ten hold around 12% of the sample, which has 830,000 or so distinct CDR3 sequences, 32% seen once. These data originate in a study of T cell repertoires in cytomegalovirus infection. Sequencing was performed on cultured CD8+ T cells from PBMCs, taken from culture after CMV antigen stimulation. The chain recombines TRBV3-1 with TRBJ2-6; D is uncertain. This sequence originates from a human donor in good health (CMV status not recorded). Some clones in this sample may be carry-over from other donors' samples. The CDR3 DNA reads as TGTGCCAGCAGCCAATATGAGACCCTCTCTGGGGCCAACGTCCTGACTTTC. Translation gives CASSQYETLSGANVLTF.